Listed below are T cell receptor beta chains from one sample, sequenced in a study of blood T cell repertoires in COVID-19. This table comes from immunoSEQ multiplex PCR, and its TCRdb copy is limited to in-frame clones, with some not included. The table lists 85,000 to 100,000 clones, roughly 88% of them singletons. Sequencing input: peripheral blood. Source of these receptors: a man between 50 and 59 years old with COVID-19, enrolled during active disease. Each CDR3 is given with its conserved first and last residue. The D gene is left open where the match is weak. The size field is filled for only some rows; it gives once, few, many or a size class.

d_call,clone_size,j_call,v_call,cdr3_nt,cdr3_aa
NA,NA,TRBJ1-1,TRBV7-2,TGTGCCAGCAGCTTATTAGGCCCAAGGGGCCTCGTTGGAACTGAAGCTTTCTTT,CASSLLGPRGLVGTEAFF
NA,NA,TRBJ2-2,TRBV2,TGTGCCAGCAGTGTTCTTAGCCCGGGGGAGCTGTTTTTT,CASSVLSPGELFF
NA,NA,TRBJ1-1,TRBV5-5,TGTGCCAGCAGCTTCCGAGACAGCGCCCGGAACACTGAAGCTTTCTTT,CASSFRDSARNTEAFF
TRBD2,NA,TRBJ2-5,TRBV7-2,TGTGCCAGCAGCCCCGGTCTACTAGCGGGGGGTGGAGAGACCCAGTACTTC,CASSPGLLAGGGETQYF
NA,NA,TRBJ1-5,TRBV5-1,TGCGCCAGCAGCATCGGACTGTCCAGCAATCAGCCCCAGCATTTT,CASSIGLSSNQPQHF
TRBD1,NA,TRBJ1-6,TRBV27,TGTGCCAGCAGTTCCGACAGGGCGAGTTCACCCCTCCACTTT,CASSSDRASSPLHF
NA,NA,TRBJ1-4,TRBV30,TGTGCCTGGAGTGTTACGCAGGGTGAAAAACTGTTTTTT,CAWSVTQGEKLFF
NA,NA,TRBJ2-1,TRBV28,TGTGCCAGCAGAGTTCGGCGGACTCAAGATTACAATGAGCAGTTCTTC,CASRVRRTQDYNEQFF
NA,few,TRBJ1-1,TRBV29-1,TGCAGCGCCTGGGCACTTAACACTGAAGCTTTCTTT,CSAWALNTEAFF
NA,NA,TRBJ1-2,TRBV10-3,TGTGCCATCAAGAGTGCGGGTTACACCTTC,CAIKSAGYTF
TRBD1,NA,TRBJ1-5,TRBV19,TGTGCCAGTAGTATAGGACAGGGGCGGACTACAGGCATGCATCAGCCCCAGCATTTT,CASSIGQGRTTGMHQPQHF
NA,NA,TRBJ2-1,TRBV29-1,TGCAGCGTTGAAGATGGCGGAACGGGGAGCTCCTACAATGAGCAGTTCTTC,CSVEDGGTGSSYNEQFF
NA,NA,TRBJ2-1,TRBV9,TGTGCCAGCAGCGTAGCCGGTTACAATGAGCAGTTCTTC,CASSVAGYNEQFF
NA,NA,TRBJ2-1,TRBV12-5,TGTGCTAGTGGTCCCGGGACTCTCTCGGGAGAGCAGTTCTTC,CASGPGTLSGEQFF
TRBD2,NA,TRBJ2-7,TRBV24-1,TGTGCCACCAGCGATGGGGGGGAGGGCTACGAGCAGTACTTC,CATSDGGEGYEQYF
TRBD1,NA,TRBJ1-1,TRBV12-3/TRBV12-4,TGTGCCAGCAGCCGGGACAGGGGAGCTATAGCTTTCTTT,CASSRDRGAIAFF
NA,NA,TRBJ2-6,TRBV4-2,TGTGCCAGCAGCCAAGACCCAGGGGCTGGGGCCAACGTCCTGACTTTC,CASSQDPGAGANVLTF
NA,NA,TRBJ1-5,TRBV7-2,TGTGCCAGCAGCTTAGGGACAGCCGCTGGGCCCCAGCATTTT,CASSLGTAAGPQHF
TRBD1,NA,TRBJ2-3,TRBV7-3,TGTGCCAGCAGCCGGACAGGGGGCGGCACAGATACGCAGTATTTT,CASSRTGGGTDTQYF
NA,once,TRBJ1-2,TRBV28,TGTGCCAGCTTCAAGCTTCCGGGCTACACCTTC,CASFKLPGYTF
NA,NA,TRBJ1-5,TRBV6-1,TGTGCCAGCAGTGAAGGGACTTGGGGTCAGCCCCAGCATTTT,CASSEGTWGQPQHF
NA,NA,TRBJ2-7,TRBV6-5,TGTGCCAGCAGTTACGGTTGGACAGTAGCCCCTGACGAGCAGTACTTC,CASSYGWTVAPDEQYF
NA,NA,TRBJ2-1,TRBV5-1,TGCGCCAGCAGCTTGGGGCATCTTACCTACAATGAGCAGTTCTTC,CASSLGHLTYNEQFF
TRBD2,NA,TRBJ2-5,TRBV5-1,TGCGCCAGCAGCTGGGGACTACCGTACCAAGAGACCCAGTACTTC,CASSWGLPYQETQYF
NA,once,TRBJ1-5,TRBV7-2,TGTGCCAGCAGGCTACCTGGGGCTAATCAGCCCCAGCATTTT,CASRLPGANQPQHF
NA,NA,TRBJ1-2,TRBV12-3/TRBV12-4,TGTGCCAGCAGCCCAGGGCCTTTATATGGCTACACCTTC,CASSPGPLYGYTF
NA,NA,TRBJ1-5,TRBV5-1,TGCGCCAGCAGCTTGGTGGCAGGGGACAATCAGCCCCAGCATTTT,CASSLVAGDNQPQHF
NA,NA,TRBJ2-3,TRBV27,TGTGCCAGCAGTTTGACTAGAACTAGCACAGATACGCAGTATTTT,CASSLTRTSTDTQYF
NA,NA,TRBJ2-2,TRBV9,TGTGCCAGCAGGTCGGGACTGCTGAACACCGGGGAGCTGTTTTTT,CASRSGLLNTGELFF
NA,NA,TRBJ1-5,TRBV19,TGTGCCAGTAACCCTGGGCTGAGTAGCAATCAGCCCCAGCATTTT,CASNPGLSSNQPQHF
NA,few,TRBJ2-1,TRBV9,TGTGCCAGCAGCGTAGAGCCCCAATCCTACAATGAGCAGTTCTTC,CASSVEPQSYNEQFF
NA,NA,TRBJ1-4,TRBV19,TGTGCCAGTAGGCTATCCGCGGGTAGGAATGAAAAACTGTTTTTT,CASRLSAGRNEKLFF
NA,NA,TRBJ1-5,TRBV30,TGTGCCTGGAGTGGGGGGGACAATCAGCCCCAGCATTTT,CAWSGGDNQPQHF
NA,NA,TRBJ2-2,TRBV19,TGTGCCAGTAGTGTACACGGATCGACAGGCGGCCCGAACACCGGGGAGCTGTTTTTT,CASSVHGSTGGPNTGELFF
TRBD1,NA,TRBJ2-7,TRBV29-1,TGCAGCGTCGCGCCCGGGACAGGGAACCACGAGCAGTACTTC,CSVAPGTGNHEQYF
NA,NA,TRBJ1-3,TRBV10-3,TGTGCCATCAGTGAGTCGGGCCAGTTATACACCATATATTTT,CAISESGQLYTIYF
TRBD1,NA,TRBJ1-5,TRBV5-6,TGTGCCAGCAGCTTATTTACAGGGGGAAATCAGCCCCAGCATTTT,CASSLFTGGNQPQHF
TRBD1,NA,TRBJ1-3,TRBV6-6,TGTGCCAGCAGGGGGACAGGCGATGGAAACACCATATATTTT,CASRGTGDGNTIYF
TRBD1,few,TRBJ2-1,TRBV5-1,TGCGCCAGCAGCGGGACGGGACAGGGCTACAATGAGCAGTTCTTC,CASSGTGQGYNEQFF
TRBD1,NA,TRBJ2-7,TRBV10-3,TGTGCCATCAGGGGGGGACAGGGGCACGAGCAGTACTTC,CAIRGGQGHEQYF
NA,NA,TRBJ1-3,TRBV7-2,TGTGCCAGCAGCACTAATCAGGGGTCCACCATATATTTT,CASSTNQGSTIYF